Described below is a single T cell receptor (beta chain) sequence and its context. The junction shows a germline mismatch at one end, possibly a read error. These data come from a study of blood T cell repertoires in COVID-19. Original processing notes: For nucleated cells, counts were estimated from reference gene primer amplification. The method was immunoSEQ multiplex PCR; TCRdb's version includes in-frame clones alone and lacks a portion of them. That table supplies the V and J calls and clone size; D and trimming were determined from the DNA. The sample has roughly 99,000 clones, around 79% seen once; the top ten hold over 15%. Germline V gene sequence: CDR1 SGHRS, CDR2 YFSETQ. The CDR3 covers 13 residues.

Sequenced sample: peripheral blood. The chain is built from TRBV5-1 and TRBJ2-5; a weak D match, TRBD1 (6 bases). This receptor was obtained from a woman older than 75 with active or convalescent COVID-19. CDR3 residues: CASSLVDRETQYF. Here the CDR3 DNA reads TGTGCCAGCAGCTTGGTCGACAGGGAGACCCAGTACTTC.